A single sample gave rise to the 25 T cell receptor beta chains below, sequenced in a study of T cell repertoires in cytomegalovirus infection. TCRdb reanalysed the reads using MiXCR and keeps one entry per CDR3 protein. The sample lists about 500,000 distinct CDR3 sequences; more than 30% were seen once. The antigens of these receptors remain unknown. Sequences were derived from cultured PBMCs, sampled from culture after CMV antigen stimulation. These receptor sequences come from a human donor in good health (CMV status not recorded). Some clones in this sample may be carry-over from other donors' samples.

This clonotype has at least ten counts. The chain recombines TRBV7-6 with TRBJ2-5, with a weak D call TRBD2 (7 bases). Germline V gene data show CDR1 as SGHVS and CDR2 as FNYEAQ. The CDR3 loop spans 18 amino acids. The V gene lost 2 bases and the J gene lost 4 bases, with 23 bases spanning the gap. As DNA, the CDR3 is TGTGCCAGCAGCTTATCGGGTTTGACTAGCAGGGGTGGAGAGACCCAGTACTTC. Its translation: CASSLSGLTSRGGETQYF.

In its sample, this clonotype was seen a few times. The genes are TRBV7-2 and TRBJ2-5; the D is unclear. Trimming cost V 6 bases and J 5 bases, with 10 bases left between them. Germline V CDR1 and CDR2: SGHTA, FQGNSA. The CDR3 runs to 12 residues. This CDR3 reads CASSFLTETQYF. CDR3 sequence (DNA): TGTGCCAGCAGTTTTCTCACGGAGACCCAGTACTTC.

This clonotype was observed a handful of times. The chain recombines TRBV7-2 with TRBJ2-1; 16 bases match TRBD2. Germline CDR1 reads SGHTA; CDR2 reads FQGNSA. This CDR3 contains 19 residues. Trimming removed 5 bases from V and 4 bases from J; junction bases left unmatched: 11. The CDR3 DNA is TGTGCCAGCAGCCACGCCGGGACTAGCGGGAGGGCTGGGTACAATGAGCAGTTCTTC. Translated: CASSHAGTSGRAGYNEQFF. Full variable domain (rest looked up from reference TRBV7-2 and TRBJ2-1): GAGVSQSPSNKVTEKGKDVELRCDPISGHTALYWYRQSLGQGLEFLIYFQGNSAPDKSGLPSDRFSAERTGGSVSTLTIQRTQQEDSAVYLCASSHAGTSGRAGYNEQFFGPGTRLTVL.

V usage is TRBV6-1 and J usage is TRBJ2-7; 8 positions agree with TRBD2. V was pared by 0 bases and J by 3 bases, with 7 bases of the junction left unmatched. CDR1 is MNHNS, CDR2 SASEGT, per germline. There are 16 residues in the CDR3. DNA of the CDR3: TGTGCCAGCAGTGAAGCGAAAAGCGGGAGCGGCTACGAGCAGTACTTC. Translated: CASSEAKSGSGYEQYF.

This chain links TRBV6-5 with TRBJ2-7; 9 bases line up with TRBD2. Germline trimming cut 4 bases from V and 3 bases from J; bases unmatched to any gene: 4. The CDR3 length is 14 residues. CDR1 and CDR2 from the germline V gene are MNHEY and SVGAGI. The CDR3, as DNA: TGTGCCAGCAGTTGGCTAGCGGGAAGCTACGAGCAGTACTTC. Translating it yields CASSWLAGSYEQYF.

The table lists this clonotype with a few counts. The V gene is TRBV5-5, the J gene TRBJ2-1; 8 nucleotides agree with TRBD2. Germline V lookup: CDR1 SGHKS, CDR2 YYEKEE (reference sequence). This CDR3 contains 14 residues. Germline trimming cut 6 bases from V and 7 bases from J; bases unmatched to any gene: 9. CDR3 coding DNA: TGTGCCAGCAACTTAGGACTAGCCCGTAATGAGCAGTTCTTC. It yields the protein CASNLGLARNEQFF.

The chain uses TRBV4-2 and TRBJ2-6; D is uncertain. The CDR3 sequence is 15 residues long. Looked up from germline, CDR1 is LGHNA and CDR2 is YNFKEQ. The V gene lost 3 bases and the J gene lost 2 bases, with 8 bases spanning the gap. As DNA, the CDR3 is TGTGCCAGCAGCCAGAGAACCCCTGGGGCCAACGTCCTGACTTTC. As protein: CASSQRTPGANVLTF.

The CDR3 bases are TGTGCCAGCAGTGATATCCGGCGGAACTACGAGCAGTACTTC. It specifies CASSDIRRNYEQYF. The chain links TRBV2 to TRBJ2-7; no firm D call. Looked up from germline, CDR1 is SNHLY and CDR2 is FYNNEI. V lost 3 bases to trimming and J lost 3 bases, with 12 bases between them. The CDR3 sequence is 14 residues long. Together with reference TRBV2 and TRBJ2-7, the CDR3 gives the full variable domain: EPEVTQTPSHQVTQMGQEVILRCVPISNHLYFYWYRQILGQKVEFLVSFYNNEISEKSEIFDDQFSVERPDGSNFTLKIRSTKLEDSAMYFCASSDIRRNYEQYFGPGTRLTVT.

The chain uses TRBV6-1 and TRBJ2-6; D call uncertain. Germline CDR1 and CDR2: MNHNS and SASEGT. This CDR3 is 15 amino acids long. Deletions cut 2 bases from V and 2 bases from J, with 7 bases between. The CDR3 loop is CASSERFPGANVLTF. The CDR3 nucleotides are TGTGCCAGCAGTGAACGGTTCCCTGGGGCCAACGTCCTGACTTTC.

The sample holds a few counts of this clonotype. The chain uses TRBV6-1 and TRBJ1-2; 7 positions agree with TRBD1. The V gene end was trimmed by 1 base and the J gene end by 4 bases; junction bases not matched to a gene: 9. The V gene's germline CDR1 is MNHNS and CDR2 SASEGT. This CDR3 has 16 amino acids. CDR3 loop: CASSEGDSLSLYGYTF. The CDR3 region has the DNA TGTGCCAGCAGTGAAGGGGACAGCCTATCACTCTATGGCTACACCTTC.

Ten or more counts support this clonotype. J is TRBJ1-2 and V is TRBV11-2, with TRBD1 identical over 7 bases. Germline CDR1 is SGHAT and CDR2 is FQNNGV. Losses at the gene ends were 5 bases for V and 4 bases for J; bases not matched to a gene: 19. The CDR3 covers 18 residues. CDR3 in DNA: TGTGCCAGCAGCCCGGGTCTTATATTGAAAGGGGGCACCTATGGCTACACCTTC. This codes for CASSPGLILKGGTYGYTF.

This clonotype has just a few counts. The rearrangement links TRBV12-3 or TRBV12-4 to TRBJ2-1; 9 bases align to TRBD1. The CDR3 contains 13 residues. The V segment lost 5 bases and the J segment 7 bases; nucleotides outside the gene matches: 3. Here the CDR3 reads CASSGTGRNEQFF. The CDR3 DNA follows: TGTGCCAGCAGTGGGACAGGGAGGAATGAGCAGTTCTTC.

The rearrangement links TRBV11-2 to TRBJ2-1, with 7 bases identical to TRBD2. The ends lost 8 bases at V and 9 bases at J; junction bases unmatched: 7. Germline CDR1 reads SGHAT; CDR2 reads FQNNGV. The CDR3 consists of 12 residues. The CDR3 DNA reads TGTGCCAGCGGACTGATAGCGGGTGAGCAGTTCTTC. It codes for CASGLIAGEQFF.

The genes are TRBV5-1 and TRBJ1-2; 10 nucleotides match TRBD1. Germline CDR1 and CDR2: SGHRS and YFSETQ. J was trimmed by 7 bases and V by 0 bases; bases with no gene match: 3. The CDR3 totals 14 residues. CDR3 nucleotides: TGCGCCAGCAGCTTGGCAGGGACAGGGGCTGGCTACACCTTC. Translated: CASSLAGTGAGYTF. Full variable domain (rest looked up from reference TRBV5-1 and TRBJ1-2): KAGVTQTPRYLIKTRGQQVTLSCSPISGHRSVSWYQQTPGQGLQFLFEYFSETQRNKGNFPGRFSGRQFSNSRSEMNVSTLELGDSALYLCASSLAGTGAGYTFGSGTRLTVV.

This clonotype appeared a few times. This chain connects TRBV7-6 to TRBJ2-1, with 7 positions matching TRBD1. Per the germline V gene, CDR1 is SGHVS and CDR2 is FNYEAQ. Trimming removed 3 bases from V and 1 base from J; junction bases left unmatched: 3. This CDR3 is built from 15 residues. The CDR3 sequence: CASSFTGASYNEQFF. CDR3 DNA: TGTGCCAGCAGCTTTACAGGGGCTTCCTACAATGAGCAGTTCTTC.

The genes are TRBV6-2 or TRBV6-3 and TRBJ2-7, with TRBD2 matching 11 bases. J gave up 2 bases and V 9 bases, and 9 bases lay outside the gene matches. CDR1 is MNHEY and CDR2 is SVGEGT in the germline V gene. The CDR3 is 15 amino acids. The CDR3 spells CASRSGTSGTYEQYF. CDR3 DNA sequence: TGTGCCAGTAGATCCGGGACTAGCGGTACCTACGAGCAGTACTTC.

The V call is TRBV24-1, the J call TRBJ2-3, with D unclear. This CDR3 region has 14 residues. The V end was cut by 2 bases, the J end by 4 bases, with 9 bases between. Germline CDR1 is KGHDR and CDR2 is SFDVKD. The CDR3 nucleotides are TGTGCCACCAGTGATTACTACGCATCAGATACGCAGTATTTT. This encodes CATSDYYASDTQYF.

This clonotype has just a few counts. This chain links TRBV6-6 with TRBJ2-7; 16 nucleotides line up with TRBD2. The germline V gene encodes CDR1 MNHNY and CDR2 SVGAGI (reference sequence). CDR3 length: 17 amino acids. V lost 0 bases to trimming and J lost 6 bases; unmatched junction nucleotides: 5. The CDR3 region is CASSYSPGTSGRGEQYF. As DNA, the CDR3 is TGTGCCAGCAGTTACTCCCCCGGGACTAGCGGGAGGGGCGAGCAGTACTTC.

This clonotype was counted between two and nine times. CDR3 in amino acids: CASSPSTGRETQYF. The CDR3, as DNA: TGTGCCAGCAGCCCGTCGACAGGGAGGGAGACCCAGTACTTC. The gene calls are TRBV11-2 and TRBJ2-5; D perhaps matches TRBD1 (7 bases). This CDR3 has 14 amino acids. The V end was cut by 5 bases, the J end by 5 bases, with 15 bases between. Germline lookup yields CDR1 SGHAT and CDR2 FQNNGV.

This clonotype was observed a few times. V and J are TRBV7-2 and TRBJ2-1, with D unclear. The germline gives CDR1 SGHTA, CDR2 FQGNSA. V lost 0 bases and J 0 bases, leaving 6 bases between the germline ends. The CDR3 is 15 residues long. The CDR3 region is CASSLAGNSYNEQFF. CDR3 sequence (DNA): TGTGCCAGCAGCTTAGCGGGAAACTCCTACAATGAGCAGTTCTTC.

This clonotype was counted between two and nine times. The V gene is TRBV7-9, the J gene TRBJ1-2; 7 bases are a match to TRBD1. CDR3 length: 14 amino acids. Trimming cost V 4 bases and J 3 bases; bases outside gene matches: 5. In germline, CDR1 is SEHNR, CDR2 FQNEAQ (reference sequence). The CDR3 is CASSSTQGDYGYTF. The CDR3 DNA sequence: TGTGCCAGCAGCTCCACCCAGGGGGACTATGGCTACACCTTC.

This clonotype was seen repeatedly, ten times or more. This chain joins TRBV4-1 and TRBJ2-4, with TRBD2 matching over 7 bases. The ends lost 0 bases at V and 3 bases at J; junction bases unmatched: 11. Germline V gene sequence: CDR1 MGHRA, CDR2 YSYEKL. This CDR3 comprises 18 residues. CDR3 sequence: CASSQDNSRTGGKNIQYF. CDR3 coding DNA: TGCGCCAGCAGCCAAGATAATAGCAGGACGGGAGGCAAAAACATTCAGTACTTC.

This clonotype was found a few times. The chain carries TRBV19 and TRBJ1-6; D gene unclear. Germline V gives CDR1 LNHDA, CDR2 SQIVND (reference sequence). V gave up 5 bases and J gave up 9 bases, with 14 bases separating them. CDR3 length: 14 residues. CDR3 nucleotides: TGTGCCAGTAGTCAGACACACGCACGTTCACCCCTCCACTTT. This codes for CASSQTHARSPLHF. The variable domain in full, with the rest retrieved from reference TRBV19 and TRBJ1-6, is DGGITQSPKYLFRKEGQNVTLSCEQNLNHDAMYWYRQDPGQGLRLIYYSQIVNDFQKGDIAEGYSVSREKKESFPLTVTSAQKNPTAFYLCASSQTHARSPLHFGNGTRLTVT.

The V and J genes are TRBV4-1 and TRBJ1-5; 9 bases line up with TRBD1. The CDR3 loop spans 16 amino acids. J gave up 7 bases and V 0 bases, and 7 bases lay outside the gene matches. Germline-derived CDR1 and CDR2 are MGHRA and YSYEKL. CDR3 bases: TGCGCCAGCAGCCAAGATCTGGGGACAGGGTGGCAGCCCCAGCATTTT. It is translated as CASSQDLGTGWQPQHF.

Regarding this clonotype: One end of the junction does not line up with germline, which may come from a read error. This chain joins TRBV7-8 and TRBJ2-1, with a possible D match to TRBD2 (5 bases). This CDR3 has 16 amino acids. Germline CDR1 reads SGHVS; CDR2 reads FQNEAQ. The CDR3 DNA reads TGTGCCAGCAGCTTTAGGCTAAGCGGAGGCTACAATGAGCGGTTCTTC. It specifies CASSFRLSGGYNERFF.